This T cell receptor beta chain was retrieved from a study of cytomegalovirus exposure and HLA in healthy donors. Findings of the study overall: Excluded: some indistinguishable V segments such as TRBV6-2 and TRBV6-3. Later, an analysis showed that TCR beta chains associated with HLA were more clonally expanded than others that were equally common.

Details on this clone: What it recognizes is unknown.

Both 60 Vbeta primers and 13 Jbeta primers went into the PCR. Here immunoSEQ multiplex PCR was the method, and the copy in TCRdb shows in-frame clones only, minus some. In the table there are some 120,000 clones, 79% of which are singletons. Trimming took off 4 bases at V and 7 bases at J, with 16 bases between the two ends. Germline CDR1 is LNHDA and CDR2 is SQIVND (reference sequence). The CDR3 is made up of 14 amino acids. Sequencing input: PBMCs. This clonotype was sampled from a woman aged 18-29 years in good health and CMV-seropositive. The chain combines TRBV19 with TRBJ1-2, with D possibly TRBD1 on 5 matching bases. The CDR3 spells CASSRKDKVFGYTF. As DNA, the CDR3 is TGTGCCAGTAGTAGAAAGGACAAAGTGTTTGGCTACACCTTC.